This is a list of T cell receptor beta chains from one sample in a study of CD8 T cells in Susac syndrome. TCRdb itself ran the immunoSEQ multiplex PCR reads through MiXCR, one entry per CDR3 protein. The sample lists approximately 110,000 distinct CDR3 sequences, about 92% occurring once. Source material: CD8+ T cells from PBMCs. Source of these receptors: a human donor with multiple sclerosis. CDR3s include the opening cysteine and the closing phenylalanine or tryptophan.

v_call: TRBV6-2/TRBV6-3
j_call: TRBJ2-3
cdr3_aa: CASSSTRSTDTQYF

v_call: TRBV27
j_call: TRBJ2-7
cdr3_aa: CASGPGDLRGEQYF

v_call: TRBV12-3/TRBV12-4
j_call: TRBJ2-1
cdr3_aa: CASRLLANEQFF

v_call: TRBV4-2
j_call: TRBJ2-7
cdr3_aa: CASSQETGTGVGEQYF

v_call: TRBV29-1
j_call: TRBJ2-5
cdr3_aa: CSAPSGLQETQYF

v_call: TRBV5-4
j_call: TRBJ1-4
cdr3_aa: CASSLEQATNEKLFF

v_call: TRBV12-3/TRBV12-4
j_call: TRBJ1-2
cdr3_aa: CASSLTIDRNHNYGYTF

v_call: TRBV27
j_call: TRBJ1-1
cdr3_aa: CASSLVTGASEAFF

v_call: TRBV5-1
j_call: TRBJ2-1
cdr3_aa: CASSLFASGGQDEQFF

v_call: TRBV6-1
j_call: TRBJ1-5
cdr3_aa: CASSQGQGASNQPQHF

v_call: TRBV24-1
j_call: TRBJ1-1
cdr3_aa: CATKWGTEAFF

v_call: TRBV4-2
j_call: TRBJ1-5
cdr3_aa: CASSQRGNNQPQHF

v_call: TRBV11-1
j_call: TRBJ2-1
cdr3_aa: CASSFTANEQFF

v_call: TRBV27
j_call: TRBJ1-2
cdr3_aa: CASSTWTGYYGYTF

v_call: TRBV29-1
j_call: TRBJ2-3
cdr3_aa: CSVEEGRGWTDTQYF

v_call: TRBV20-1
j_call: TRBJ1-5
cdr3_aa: CSATDRAGSHRQPQHF

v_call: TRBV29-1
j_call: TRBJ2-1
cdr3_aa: CSVEGTQDGAASSYNEQFF

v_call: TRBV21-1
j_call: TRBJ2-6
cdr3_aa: CASSKSGTADRFSGANVLTF

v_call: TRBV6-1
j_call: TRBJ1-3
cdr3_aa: CASSGAGFGNTIYF

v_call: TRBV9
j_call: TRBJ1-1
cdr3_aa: CASSPGQSTEAFF

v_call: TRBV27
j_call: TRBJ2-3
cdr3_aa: CASSLASTDTQYF

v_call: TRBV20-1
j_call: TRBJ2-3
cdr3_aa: CSARDWTTSTDTQYF

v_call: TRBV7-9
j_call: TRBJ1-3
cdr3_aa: CASTKGPWGNTIYF

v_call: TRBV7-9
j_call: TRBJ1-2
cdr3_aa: CASRQGTDGYTF

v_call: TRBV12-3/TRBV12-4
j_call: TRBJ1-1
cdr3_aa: CASSLFGTLDEAFF

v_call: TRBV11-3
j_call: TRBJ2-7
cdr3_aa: CASSLIGPGNEQYF

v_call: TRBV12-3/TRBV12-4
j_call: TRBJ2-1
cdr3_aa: CASSSRSDGDEQFF

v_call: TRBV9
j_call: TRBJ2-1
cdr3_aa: CASSALAGVLDEQFF

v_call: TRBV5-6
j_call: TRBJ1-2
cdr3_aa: CASSWMGQGYTF